What follows describes a single T cell receptor (beta chain). The authors ran a second PCR of about 7 to 11 cycles using a sample-barcoded 5' primer and a J-beta primer mix. MiXCR, applied by TCRdb to the 5' RACE reads, yields one record per CDR3 protein. The table includes some 1,000,000 distinct CDR3 sequences, roughly 24% detected once. These data come from a study of blood T cells in healthy people across ages. This same sample was also part of a study on T cells of mothers and their children.

The receptor comes from a girl aged 2-10 years in good health. The source material was blood.

The CDR3 is CASRTGFTGELFF. The CDR3 DNA follows: TGTGCCAGCAGAACAGGATTCACCGGGGAGCTGTTTTTT. This rearrangement joins TRBV11-2 to TRBJ2-2; tentative D call: TRBD1 (5 bases). Trimming left V 6 bases short and J 4 bases short, with 9 bases between. The germline V gene has CDR1 SGHAT and CDR2 FQNNGV. This CDR3 has 13 amino acids.